Ten or more counts support the clone carrying this T cell receptor (beta chain). Its antigen is not identified. The data stem from a study of human T cells and chemical hapten exposure. Study as a whole: Mostly female patients had alopecia areata, totalis or universalis. Study-wide results and caveats: Patch test scores rose with PT1 expanded TCR counts, a positive correlation.

As originally analysed: The number of TCRs in each sample had a median of approximately 93,000 and spanned about 23,224 to 690,600. Each CDR3 protein is one row after TCRdb ran MiXCR on the RACE reads. TCRdb's processing, not the authors' own work, is the source of the V and J calls. The table records about 360,000 distinct CDR3 sequences, around 7% of them present only once. Time point described: patch test 1, 2 weeks after DPC sensitization. Treatment in this sample: therapeutic diphenylcyclopropenone sensitization with weekly scalp DPC. J lost 0 bases, V lost 2 bases, and 9 bases had no gene match. CDR3 length: 19 residues. CDR1 and CDR2 from the germline V gene are MGHRA and YSYEKL.

The V gene is TRBV4-1, the J gene TRBJ2-6; TRBD1 matches 8 bases. This clonotype was sampled from a young woman with alopecia areata. Some clones in this sample may be carry-over from other donors' samples. Specimen: whole blood, collected in connection with sensitization to the hapten diphenylcyclopropenone (DPC). The CDR3 sequence is CASSQSGQGANSGANVLTF. The CDR3 coding sequence is TGCGCCAGCAGCCAATCTGGACAGGGCGCTAACTCTGGGGCCAACGTCCTGACTTTC.